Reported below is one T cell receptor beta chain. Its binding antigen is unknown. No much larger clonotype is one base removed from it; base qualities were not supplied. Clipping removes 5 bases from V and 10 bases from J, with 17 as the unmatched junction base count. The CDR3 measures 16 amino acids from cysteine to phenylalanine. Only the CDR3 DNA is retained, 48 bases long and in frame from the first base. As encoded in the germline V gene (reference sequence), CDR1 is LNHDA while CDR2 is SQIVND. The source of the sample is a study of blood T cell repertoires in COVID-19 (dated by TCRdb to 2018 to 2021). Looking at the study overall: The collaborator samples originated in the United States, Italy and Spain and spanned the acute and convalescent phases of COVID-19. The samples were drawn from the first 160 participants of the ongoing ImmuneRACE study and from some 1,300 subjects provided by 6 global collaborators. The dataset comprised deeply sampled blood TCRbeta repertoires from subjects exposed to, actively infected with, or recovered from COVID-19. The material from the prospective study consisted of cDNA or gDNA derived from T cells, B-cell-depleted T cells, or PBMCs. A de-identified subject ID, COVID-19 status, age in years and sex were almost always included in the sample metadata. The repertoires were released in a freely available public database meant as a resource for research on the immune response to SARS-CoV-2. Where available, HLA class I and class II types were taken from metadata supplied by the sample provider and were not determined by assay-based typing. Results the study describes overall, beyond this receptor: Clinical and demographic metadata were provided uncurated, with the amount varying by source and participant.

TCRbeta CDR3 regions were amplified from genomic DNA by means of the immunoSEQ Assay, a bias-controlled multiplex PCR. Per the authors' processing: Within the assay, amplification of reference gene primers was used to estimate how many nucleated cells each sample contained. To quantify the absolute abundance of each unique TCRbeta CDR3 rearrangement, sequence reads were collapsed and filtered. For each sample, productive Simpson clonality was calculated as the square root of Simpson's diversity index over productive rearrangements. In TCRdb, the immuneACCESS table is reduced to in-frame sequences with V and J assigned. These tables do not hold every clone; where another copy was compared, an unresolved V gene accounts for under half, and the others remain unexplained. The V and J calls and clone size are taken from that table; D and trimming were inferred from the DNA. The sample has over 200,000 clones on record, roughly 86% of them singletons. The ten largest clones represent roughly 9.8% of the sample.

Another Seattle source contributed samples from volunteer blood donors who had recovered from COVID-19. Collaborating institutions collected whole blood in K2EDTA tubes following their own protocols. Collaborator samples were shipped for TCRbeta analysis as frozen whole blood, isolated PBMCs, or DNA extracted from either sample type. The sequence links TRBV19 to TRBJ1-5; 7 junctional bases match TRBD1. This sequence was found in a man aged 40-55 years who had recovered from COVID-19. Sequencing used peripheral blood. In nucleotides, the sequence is TGTGCCAGTAGTCCCTCAGACAGGGCCCCGACTGTACCCCAGCATTTT. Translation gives CASSPSDRAPTVPQHF. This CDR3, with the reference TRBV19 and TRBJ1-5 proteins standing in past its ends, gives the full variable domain DGGITQSPKYLFRKEGQNVTLSCEQNLNHDAMYWYRQDPGQGLRLIYYSQIVNDFQKGDIAEGYSVSREKKESFPLTVTSAQKNPTAFYLCASSPSDRAPTVPQHFGDGTRLSIL.